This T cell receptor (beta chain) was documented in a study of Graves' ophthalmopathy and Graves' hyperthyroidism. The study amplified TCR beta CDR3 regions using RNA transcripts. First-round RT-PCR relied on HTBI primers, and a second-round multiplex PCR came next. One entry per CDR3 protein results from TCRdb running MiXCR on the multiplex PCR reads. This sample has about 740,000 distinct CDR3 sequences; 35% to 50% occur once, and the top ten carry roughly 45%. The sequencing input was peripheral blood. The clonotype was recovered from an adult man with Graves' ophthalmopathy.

CDR3 bases: TGTGCCAGCGGGACTCTAACGAAGGAGACCCAGCATTTT. Encoded protein: CASGTLTKETQHF. J is TRBJ1-5 and V is TRBV19; tentatively, D is TRBD1 (5 bases). Germline values: CDR1 LNHDA, CDR2 SQIVND (reference sequence). The CDR3 sequence is 13 residues long. The ends were cut back, 9 bases at V and 11 bases at J, with 20 bases in the middle.